This entry lists 28 T cell receptor beta chains sequenced from one sample in a study of T-cell memory formation after mild COVID-19. TCRdb reprocessed the 5' RACE reads via MiXCR and lists one record per CDR3 protein. The sample carries about 440,000 distinct CDR3 sequences, 15% to 20% recorded once. Input material: PBMCs or a T cell subset sorted from them (not recorded which). The receptors originated from an adult woman who had mild COVID-19 (a few samples of this study predate the infection). Cell type and time point are not known.

This clonotype occurred a few times. The chain uses TRBV12-3 or TRBV12-4 and TRBJ2-7; 7 bases are shared with TRBD1. The CDR3 covers 15 residues. V dropped 3 bases and J dropped 6; count of bases not matched to a gene: 11. The CDR3 reads CASSFRQGRGLEQYF. CDR3 coding DNA: TGTGCCAGCAGTTTCCGACAGGGAAGAGGACTCGAGCAGTACTTC.

The V call is TRBV25-1, the J call TRBJ1-6; a possible D gene is TRBD1 (5 bases). Germline assignment: CDR1 MGHDK and CDR2 SYGVNS. CDR3 size: 16 residues. The V and J ends lost 3 bases and 13 bases respectively, with 22 bases between them. The chain's CDR3 is CASSDSGTLGGKPLHF. The CDR3 nucleotides read TGTGCCAGCAGTGATTCCGGGACTCTGGGGGGGAAGCCCCTCCACTTT.

The V gene is TRBV7-2, the J gene TRBJ2-1; 10 positions match TRBD2. The CDR3 extends over 15 amino acids. V lost 2 bases and J lost 6; bases outside the gene matches: 4. CDR1 SGHTA and CDR2 FQGNSA come from the germline V gene. CDR3 sequence: CASSLQAGGPNEQFF. The CDR3 coding sequence is TGTGCCAGCAGCTTACAAGCGGGAGGGCCCAATGAGCAGTTCTTC.

This sequence joins TRBV5-1 and TRBJ2-3; D unclear. CDR1 is SGHRS and CDR2 is YFSETQ in the germline V gene. This CDR3 is built from 14 residues. Trimming removed 0 bases from V and 2 bases from J, with 7 bases in between. The CDR3 nucleotides are TGCGCCAGCAGCTTGGATGGGGTCACAGATACGCAGTATTTT. Protein sequence: CASSLDGVTDTQYF.

This clonotype was seen only a few times. One junction end disagrees with the germline gene, perhaps due to a read error. The V gene is TRBV4-1, the J gene TRBJ2-7, with 8 positions matching TRBD2. The CDR3 has 13 residues. CDR1 and CDR2 (germline): MGHRA, YSYEKL. The CDR3 spells CASSQEVAGILNF. The CDR3 coding sequence is TGCGCCAGCAGCCAAGAAGTAGCGGGGATTCTAAACTTC.

This clonotype has only a few counts. V and J are TRBV5-1 and TRBJ2-7; TRBD1 or TRBD2 may be the D gene (5 bases each). Trimming took off 4 bases at V and 2 bases at J, with 13 bases between the two ends. Germline V gene data show CDR1 as SGHRS and CDR2 as YFSETQ. This CDR3 spans 14 amino acids. The CDR3, as DNA: TGCGCCAGCAGCGCCTGGGACGCGCCCTACGAGCAGTACTTC. It is translated as CASSAWDAPYEQYF.

This clonotype was counted many times. This chain connects TRBV7-6 to TRBJ2-3; 9 bases align to TRBD1. The trim removed 5 bases at V and 4 bases at J, leaving 10 bases unmatched. The CDR3 is 16 residues long. Germline assignment: CDR1 SGHVS and CDR2 FNYEAQ. The CDR3 is CASSAVGQGGADTQYF. The CDR3 DNA reads as TGTGCCAGCAGCGCAGTGGGACAGGGCGGGGCAGATACGCAGTATTTT.

In its sample, this clonotype was seen a few times. V is TRBV5-1 and J is TRBJ2-7; D is tentatively TRBD1 or TRBD2 (5 bases each). Trimming pared 3 bases from V and 2 bases from J, leaving 9 bases between. The CDR3 is 13 residues long. From germline, CDR1 is SGHRS and CDR2 YFSETQ. CDR3 amino acids: CASSWDGTYEQYF. The CDR3 DNA reads as TGCGCCAGCAGCTGGGACGGGACCTACGAGCAGTACTTC.

This clonotype was recorded a few times. The gene calls are TRBV7-7 and TRBJ2-3; D is unclear. This CDR3 contains 13 residues. Germline CDR1 and CDR2: SSHAT and FNYEAQ (reference sequence). Trimming shortened V by 2 bases and J by 5 bases, and 8 bases separated the two germline ends. The CDR3 nucleotides read TGTGCCAGCAGCTTATGGGATGGAGATACGCAGTATTTT. This sequence encodes CASSLWDGDTQYF.

The chain couples TRBV15 to TRBJ2-2; D uncertain. The CDR3 loop spans 15 amino acids. Germline CDR1 and CDR2: LNHNV and YYDKDF (reference sequence). V lost 5 bases and J lost 8, with 18 bases in between. This CDR3 reads CATSFSTGSTGELFF. The DNA for the CDR3 is TGTGCCACCAGCTTTTCCACTGGGTCTACTGGGGAGCTGTTTTTT.

This clonotype was observed a few times. The V and J genes are TRBV7-3 and TRBJ1-2, with D perhaps TRBD1 (5 bases). The CDR3 extends over 16 amino acids. V gave up 1 base and J gave up 0 bases, with 12 bases separating them. The germline CDR1 and CDR2 sequences are SGHTA and FQGTGA. CDR3 bases: TGTGCCAGCAGCTTAAACTCGCCCAGGGCTAACTATGGCTACACCTTC. This gives the protein CASSLNSPRANYGYTF.

The V gene is TRBV27, the J gene TRBJ1-6; weak D call: TRBD1 (5 bases). Germline CDR1 is MNHEY and CDR2 is SMNVEV (reference sequence). This CDR3 is 14 amino acids long. V was trimmed by 1 base and J by 7 bases, leaving 8 bases between them. CDR3 nucleotide sequence: TGTGCCAGCAGTTTATGGGGGACCAATTCACCCCTCCACTTT. As protein: CASSLWGTNSPLHF.

The V and J genes are TRBV23-1 and TRBJ2-4, with unresolved D. TRBV23-1 is labeled an ORF, and its function is uncertain. The CDR3 has 17 amino acids. Trimming removed 2 bases at V and 9 bases at J, with 23 bases between. CDR3 nucleotide sequence: TGCGCCAGCAGTCAAAGCAATCTAGAGTCGAGGCCTTTCATTCAGTACTTC. Residues: CASSQSNLESRPFIQYF.

In nucleotides, the CDR3 is TGTGCCAGCAGCTTTAACGGACCGAACGAAGCTTTCTTT. This codes for CASSFNGPNEAFF. The V and J genes are TRBV7-9 and TRBJ1-1; no clear D gene. V lost 3 bases and J lost 8, with 13 bases in between. The CDR3 is 13 residues long. Germline CDR1 reads SEHNR; CDR2 reads FQNEAQ (reference sequence).

This clonotype was seen a handful of times. The chain uses TRBV7-6 and TRBJ2-7, with D possibly being TRBD2 (5 bases). The length of the CDR3 is 15 residues. The ends were cut back, 1 base at V and 3 bases at J, with 13 bases in the middle. Per the germline V gene, CDR1 is SGHVS and CDR2 is FNYEAQ. Written as DNA, the CDR3 is TGTGCCAGCAGCTTAGGCGATTCGGGGATCTACGAGCAGTACTTC. Its translation: CASSLGDSGIYEQYF.

The chain recombines TRBV7-8 with TRBJ2-5; 10 positions agree with TRBD2. The CDR3 consists of 17 residues. Trimming at V came to 4 bases and at J to 4 bases, leaving 12 bases not matched to a gene. Germline CDR1 is SGHVS and CDR2 is FQNEAQ. This chain's CDR3 is CASSSHRTLAGGETQYF. Written as DNA, the CDR3 is TGTGCCAGCAGCTCCCATAGGACTTTAGCGGGAGGAGAGACCCAGTACTTC.

This clonotype has just a few counts. V gene TRBV30 combines with J gene TRBJ2-7; tentatively, D is TRBD1 (6 bases). Germline V gives CDR1 GTSNPN, CDR2 SVGIG (reference sequence). This CDR3 contains 14 residues. The V end was cut by 4 bases, the J end by 0 bases, with 13 bases between. CDR3 DNA sequence: TGTGCCTGGATCCCCCAGGGGAGCTCCTACGAGCAGTACTTC. Amino acid sequence: CAWIPQGSSYEQYF.

This clonotype was counted a few times. The gene calls are TRBV6-5 and TRBJ2-3; D remains ambiguous. CDR1 and CDR2 (germline): MNHEY, SVGAGI. This CDR3 region has 14 residues. V shed 2 bases and J shed 2 bases, with 8 bases lying between them. The CDR3 DNA reads TGTGCCAGCAGTTACACCTCCCTCACAGATACGCAGTATTTT. Translation gives CASSYTSLTDTQYF.

This clonotype has just a few counts. The V call is TRBV20-1, the J call TRBJ1-2; TRBD1 is a possible D gene (6 bases). This CDR3 is 15 amino acids long. Trimming removed 0 bases at V and 4 bases at J, with 15 bases between. Germline-derived CDR1 and CDR2 are DFQATT and SNEGSKA (reference sequence). CDR3 amino acids: CSARDGGQQGYGYTF. CDR3 nucleotides: TGCAGTGCTAGAGATGGGGGACAACAGGGCTATGGCTACACCTTC.

V usage is TRBV4-2 and J usage is TRBJ2-7; 10 nucleotides match TRBD2. CDR1 and CDR2 (germline): LGHNA, YNFKEQ. The CDR3 totals 16 residues. V shed 4 bases and J 1 base; nucleotides not matched to a gene: 7. The CDR3 region is CASSRTGTSASYEQYF. Here the CDR3 DNA reads TGTGCCAGCAGCCGTACCGGGACTAGCGCATCCTACGAGCAGTACTTC.

The rearrangement joins TRBV24-1 to TRBJ2-1; D uncertain. Trimming took 4 bases from V and 8 from J, leaving 5 bases between them. CDR3 length: 11 amino acids. Germline loops: CDR1 KGHDR, CDR2 SFDVKD. The CDR3 coding sequence is TGTGCCACCAGTGACACTGATGAGCAGTTCTTC. Its translation: CATSDTDEQFF.

This chain uses TRBV18 with TRBJ1-2; D gene uncertain. CDR1 and CDR2 from the germline V gene are KGHSH and LQKENI. Trimming left V 6 bases short and J 0 bases short, with 14 bases between. The CDR3 contains 15 residues. In DNA, the CDR3 is TGTGCCAGCTCGTCTGATCGACTGTCTAACTATGGCTACACCTTC. Translated: CASSSDRLSNYGYTF.

The genes are TRBV20-1 and TRBJ1-2, with D unresolved. Trimming cost V 0 bases and J 4 bases, with 9 bases left between them. Germline CDR1 and CDR2: DFQATT and SNEGSKA (reference sequence). CDR3 length equals 13 residues. This chain's CDR3 is CSARESGSYGYTF. CDR3 DNA sequence: TGCAGTGCTAGAGAGTCGGGTAGCTATGGCTACACCTTC.

CDR3 loop: CSVRSTGKNGYTF. In nucleotides, the CDR3 is TGCAGCGTTAGATCCACGGGGAAGAATGGCTACACCTTC. V usage is TRBV29-1 and J usage is TRBJ1-2; D gene unclear. V was shortened by 5 bases and J by 6 bases, with 16 bases between the two germline ends. This CDR3 has 13 amino acids. The V gene's germline CDR1 is SQVTM and CDR2 ANQGSEA.

For the CDR3, the DNA is TGTGCCAGCAGCCTCGGACTAGCGGGGACCACCTTGGGGGATACGCAGTATTTT. Its protein is CASSLGLAGTTLGDTQYF. The chain links TRBV7-3 to TRBJ2-3; TRBD2 matches at 12 bases. Germline trimming cut 5 bases from V and 6 bases from J; bases unmatched to any gene: 15. The CDR3 sequence is 18 residues long. Germline V gene sequence: CDR1 SGHTA, CDR2 FQGTGA.

V is TRBV3-1 and J is TRBJ1-2, with a weak D call TRBD1 (6 bases). Trimming took off 0 bases at V and 3 bases at J, with 14 bases between the two ends. The CDR3 is 16 amino acids. CDR1 is LGHDT and CDR2 is YNNKEL in the germline V gene (reference sequence). Written as DNA, the CDR3 is TGTGCCAGCAGCCAAGACCTCAGGGGCAGCGACTATGGCTACACCTTC. It is translated as CASSQDLRGSDYGYTF.

The rearrangement joins TRBV6-1 to TRBJ2-5, with 11 bases identical to TRBD2. Trimming took 2 bases from V and 1 from J; bases not matched to a gene: 6. Germline lookup yields CDR1 MNHNS and CDR2 SASEGT. CDR3 length: 17 residues. CDR3 DNA: TGTGCCAGCAGTGAAATCGTTAGCGGGAGGGTCCAAGAGACCCAGTACTTC. It specifies CASSEIVSGRVQETQYF.

This clonotype has a handful of counts. The rearrangement links TRBV14 to TRBJ2-5, with D perhaps matching TRBD1 (6 bases). In germline, CDR1 is SGHDN, CDR2 FVKESK. There are 13 residues in the CDR3. Trimming removed 6 bases from V and 6 bases from J, with 14 bases in between. CDR3 loop: CASSEQGVKTQYF. CDR3 DNA sequence: TGTGCCAGCAGTGAACAGGGCGTAAAGACCCAGTACTTC.